The sequence of this T cell receptor beta chain was determined in a study of T cell responses to AZD1222 COVID-19 vaccine. Overall study findings and caveats: Repertoire sampling occurred only after the peak T cell response.

A word on this clone: Its antigen is not known.

Per the germline V gene, CDR1 is MNHNY and CDR2 is SVGAGI (reference sequence). V shed 2 bases and J shed 1 base, with 8 bases lying between them. The CDR3 covers 14 residues. Some clones are missing from TCRdb's copy, which holds only in-frame ones; the method was immunoSEQ multiplex PCR. The sample carries about 130,000 clones, about 91% recorded once. The rearrangement uses TRBV6-6 and TRBJ1-1, with a weak D call TRBD1 (6 bases). This clonotype was obtained from an adult who received the AZD1222 COVID-19 vaccine. Specimen: peripheral blood, collected 28 days after the second AZD1222 dose. The CDR3 nucleotides read TGTGCCAGCAGTTACGGGACACAGAACACTGAAGCTTTCTTT. This sequence encodes CASSYGTQNTEAFF.